The 8 T cell receptor beta chains in this list originate from one sample, sequenced in a study of cytomegalovirus exposure and HLA in healthy donors. This PCR relied on a set of 60 Vbeta primers and 13 Jbeta primers. Clones were read by immunoSEQ multiplex PCR, and TCRdb kept only the in-frame ones, dropping some. In the table there are roughly 72,000 clones, over 70% of which are singletons. Specimen: PBMCs. These receptor sequences come from a middle-aged woman in good health and CMV-seropositive.

The rearrangement joins TRBV28 to TRBJ1-5; D call uncertain. This CDR3 is built from 14 residues. CDR1 MDHEN and CDR2 SYDVKM come from the germline V gene. V was cut by 1 base and J by 4 bases, with 8 bases left in between. The CDR3 sequence: CASSLSGFNQPQHF. The CDR3 DNA reads TGTGCCAGCAGTTTATCGGGATTTAATCAGCCCCAGCATTTT.

The gene calls are TRBV5-1 and TRBJ2-7; 8 bases are a match to TRBD2. The CDR3 contains 14 residues. The germline V gene encodes CDR1 SGHRS and CDR2 YFSETQ. Trimming cost V 3 bases and J 7 bases; bases outside gene matches: 9. DNA of the CDR3: TGCGCCAGCAGCTGGAACGGGGGGGCACGTGAGCAGTACTTC. This gives the protein CASSWNGGAREQYF.

This clone was found once. The CDR3 coding sequence is TGTGCCAGCAGCGTAGGCGAGGGCCAGCCCCAGCATTTT. Translation: CASSVGEGQPQHF. V gene TRBV9 combines with J gene TRBJ1-5; D not resolved. The CDR3 totals 13 residues. V was clipped by 0 bases and J by 7 bases, with 8 bases between them. Germline V gene sequence: CDR1 SGDLS, CDR2 YYNGEE.

This rearrangement joins TRBV6-5 to TRBJ1-3; D is perhaps TRBD1 (6 bases). CDR1 is MNHEY, CDR2 SVGAGI, per germline. V lost 6 bases and J 3 bases, leaving 9 bases between the germline ends. The CDR3 runs 13 residues. The CDR3 sequence: CASRRGGGNTIYF. The CDR3 DNA is TGTGCCAGCAGGAGGGGGGGTGGAAACACCATATATTTT.

The CDR3, as DNA: TGTGCCAGTAGTACCCTAGCGGGGCCAGCGAACACCGGGGAGCTGTTTTTT. Amino acid sequence: CASSTLAGPANTGELFF. This chain links TRBV19 with TRBJ2-2, with 9 nucleotides matching TRBD2. The J segment lost 0 bases and the V segment lost 4 bases, leaving 6 bases of the junction unmatched. The germline V gene has CDR1 LNHDA and CDR2 SQIVND (reference sequence). The CDR3 contains 17 residues. Supplemented by reference TRBV19 and TRBJ2-2, the full variable domain reads DGGITQSPKYLFRKEGQNVTLSCEQNLNHDAMYWYRQDPGQGLRLIYYSQIVNDFQKGDIAEGYSVSREKKESFPLTVTSAQKNPTAFYLCASSTLAGPANTGELFFGEGSRLTVL.

The chain carries TRBV6-1 and TRBJ2-7, with a tentative D call TRBD1 (6 bases). Germline V gene lookup returns CDR1 MNHNS and CDR2 SASEGT. The CDR3 loop spans 15 amino acids. Trimming cost V 5 bases and J 6 bases, with 20 bases left between them. CDR3 DNA: TGTGCCAGCAGTTCGCGATTTCAGGGGCCTTTCGAGCAGTACTTC. Residues: CASSSRFQGPFEQYF.

The J gene is TRBJ2-3, the V gene TRBV5-1, with D perhaps matching TRBD2 (6 bases). Germline V gene lookup returns CDR1 SGHRS and CDR2 YFSETQ. The CDR3 length is 14 residues. Trimming took 3 bases from V and 0 from J, leaving 8 bases between them. The CDR3 spells CASSSSVSTDTQYF. The CDR3 DNA sequence: TGCGCCAGCAGCTCTAGCGTAAGCACAGATACGCAGTATTTT.

This sequence joins TRBV5-1 and TRBJ1-2; TRBD1 agrees at 11 bases. V lost 3 bases to trimming and J lost 4 bases; unmatched junction nucleotides: 2. The CDR3 length is 14 residues. Germline assignment: CDR1 SGHRS and CDR2 YFSETQ. CDR3 region: CASSSGQGGYGYTF. CDR3 sequence (DNA): TGCGCCAGCAGCTCGGGACAGGGGGGCTATGGCTACACCTTC.